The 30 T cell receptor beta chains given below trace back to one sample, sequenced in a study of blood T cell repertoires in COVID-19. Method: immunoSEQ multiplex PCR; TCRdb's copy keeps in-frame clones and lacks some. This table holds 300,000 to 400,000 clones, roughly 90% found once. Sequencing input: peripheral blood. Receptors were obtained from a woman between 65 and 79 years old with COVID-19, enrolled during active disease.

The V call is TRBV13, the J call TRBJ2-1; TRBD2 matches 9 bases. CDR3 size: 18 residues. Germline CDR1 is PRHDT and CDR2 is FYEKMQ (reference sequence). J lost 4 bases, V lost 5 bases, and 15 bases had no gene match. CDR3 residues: CASSNPMAGGELYNEQFF. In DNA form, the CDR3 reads TGTGCCAGCAGCAATCCCATGGCGGGGGGGGAATTATACAATGAGCAGTTCTTC.

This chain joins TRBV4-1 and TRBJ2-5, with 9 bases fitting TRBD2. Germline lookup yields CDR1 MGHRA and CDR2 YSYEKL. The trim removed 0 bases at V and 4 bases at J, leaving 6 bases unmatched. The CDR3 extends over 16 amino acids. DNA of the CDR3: TGCGCCAGCAGCCAAGATCCGAGTAGCGGGGGAGAGACCCAGTACTTC. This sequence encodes CASSQDPSSGGETQYF.

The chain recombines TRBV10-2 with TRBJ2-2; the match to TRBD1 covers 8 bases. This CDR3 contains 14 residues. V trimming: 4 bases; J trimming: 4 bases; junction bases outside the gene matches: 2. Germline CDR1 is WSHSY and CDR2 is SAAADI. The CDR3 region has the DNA TGCGCCAGCAGTGGGACAGGGTTCACCGGGGAGCTGTTTTTT. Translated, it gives CASSGTGFTGELFF.

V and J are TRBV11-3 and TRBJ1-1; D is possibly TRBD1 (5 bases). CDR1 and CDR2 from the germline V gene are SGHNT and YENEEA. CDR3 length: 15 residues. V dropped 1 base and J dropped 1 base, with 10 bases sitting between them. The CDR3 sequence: CASSLGGQRNTEAFF. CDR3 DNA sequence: TGTGCCAGCAGCTTAGGGGGCCAGCGGAACACTGAAGCTTTCTTT.

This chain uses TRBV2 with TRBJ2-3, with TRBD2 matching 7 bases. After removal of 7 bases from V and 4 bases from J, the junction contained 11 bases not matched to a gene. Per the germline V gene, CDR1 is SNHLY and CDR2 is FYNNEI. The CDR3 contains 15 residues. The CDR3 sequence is CASTVERGNADTQYF. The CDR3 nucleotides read TGTGCCAGCACCGTTGAGCGGGGTAACGCAGATACGCAGTATTTT.

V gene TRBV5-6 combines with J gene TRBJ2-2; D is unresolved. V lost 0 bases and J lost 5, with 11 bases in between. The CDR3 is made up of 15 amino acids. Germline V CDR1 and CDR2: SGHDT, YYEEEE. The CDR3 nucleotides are TGTGCCAGCAGCTTGGTTGGTTTCGGGACCGGGGAGCTGTTTTTT. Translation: CASSLVGFGTGELFF. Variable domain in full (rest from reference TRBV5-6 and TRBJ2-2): DAGVTQSPTHLIKTRGQQVTLRCSPKSGHDTVSWYQQALGQGPQFIFQYYEEEERQRGNFPDRFSGHQFPNYSSELNVNALLLGDSALYLCASSLVGFGTGELFFGEGSRLTVL.

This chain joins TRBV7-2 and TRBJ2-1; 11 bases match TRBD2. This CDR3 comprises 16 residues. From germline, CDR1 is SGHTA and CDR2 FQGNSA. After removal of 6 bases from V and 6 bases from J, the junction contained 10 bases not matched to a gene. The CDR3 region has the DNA TGTGCCAGCAGTCGAGGGCTAGCGGGGGGAATCAATGAGCAGTTCTTC. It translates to CASSRGLAGGINEQFF.

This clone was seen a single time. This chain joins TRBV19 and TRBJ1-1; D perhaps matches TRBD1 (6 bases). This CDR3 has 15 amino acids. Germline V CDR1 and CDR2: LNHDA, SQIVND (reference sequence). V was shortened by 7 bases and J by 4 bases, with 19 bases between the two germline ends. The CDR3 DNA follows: TGTGCCAGTATTACTTCCCCTTCAGGGGCCACTGAAGCTTTCTTT. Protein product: CASITSPSGATEAFF.

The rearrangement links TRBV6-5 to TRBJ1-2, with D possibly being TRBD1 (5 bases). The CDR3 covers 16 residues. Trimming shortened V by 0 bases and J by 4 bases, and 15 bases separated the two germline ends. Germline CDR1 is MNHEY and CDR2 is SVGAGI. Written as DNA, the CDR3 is TGTGCCAGCAGTTACTCAAGTATGACAGTCCTCTATGGCTACACCTTC. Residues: CASSYSSMTVLYGYTF.

CDR3 residues: CSAALGSNEKLFF. CDR3 coding DNA: TGCAGCGCCGCCCTCGGGAGTAACGAAAAACTGTTTTTT. The V and J genes are TRBV29-1 and TRBJ1-4, with unresolved D. The CDR3 consists of 13 residues. Germline V CDR1 and CDR2: SQVTM, ANQGSEA. V was pared by 7 bases and J by 8 bases, with 17 bases between.

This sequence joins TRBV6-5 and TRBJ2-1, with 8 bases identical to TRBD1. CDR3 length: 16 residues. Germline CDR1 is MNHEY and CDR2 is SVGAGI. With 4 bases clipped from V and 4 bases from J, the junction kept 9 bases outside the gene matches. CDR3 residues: CASSSVDRGRYNEQFF. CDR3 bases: TGTGCCAGCAGTTCCGTCGACAGGGGAAGGTACAATGAGCAGTTCTTC.

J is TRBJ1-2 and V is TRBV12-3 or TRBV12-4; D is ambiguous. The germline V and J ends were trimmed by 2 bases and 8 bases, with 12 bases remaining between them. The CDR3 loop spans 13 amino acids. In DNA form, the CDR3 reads TGTGCCAGCAGTTTAATTAAAGCGGTAGGCTACACCTTC. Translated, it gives CASSLIKAVGYTF.

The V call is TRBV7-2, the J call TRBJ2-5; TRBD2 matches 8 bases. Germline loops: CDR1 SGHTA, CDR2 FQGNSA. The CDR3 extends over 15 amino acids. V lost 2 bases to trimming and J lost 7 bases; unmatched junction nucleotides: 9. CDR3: CASSLPSGGHVTQYF. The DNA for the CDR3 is TGTGCCAGCAGCTTACCGAGCGGGGGTCACGTGACCCAGTACTTC.

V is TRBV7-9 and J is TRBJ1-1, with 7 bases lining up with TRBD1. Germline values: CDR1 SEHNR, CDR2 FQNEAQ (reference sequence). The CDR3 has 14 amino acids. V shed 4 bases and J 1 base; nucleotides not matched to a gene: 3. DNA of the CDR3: TGTGCCAGCAGCTCAGGGGGAAGGAACACTGAAGCTTTCTTT. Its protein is CASSSGGRNTEAFF.

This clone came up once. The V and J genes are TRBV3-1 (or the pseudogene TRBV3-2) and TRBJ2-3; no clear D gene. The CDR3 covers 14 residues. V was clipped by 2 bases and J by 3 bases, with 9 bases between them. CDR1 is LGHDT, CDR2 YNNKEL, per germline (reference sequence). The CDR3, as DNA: TGTGCCAGCAGCCAATATCTAATTACAGATACGCAGTATTTT. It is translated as CASSQYLITDTQYF.

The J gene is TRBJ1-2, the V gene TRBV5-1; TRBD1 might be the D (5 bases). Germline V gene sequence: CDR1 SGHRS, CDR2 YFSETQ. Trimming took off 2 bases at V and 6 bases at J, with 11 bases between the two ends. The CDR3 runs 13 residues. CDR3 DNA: TGCGCCAGCAGCTTCCAGGGTGGGGATGGCTACACCTTC. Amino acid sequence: CASSFQGGDGYTF.

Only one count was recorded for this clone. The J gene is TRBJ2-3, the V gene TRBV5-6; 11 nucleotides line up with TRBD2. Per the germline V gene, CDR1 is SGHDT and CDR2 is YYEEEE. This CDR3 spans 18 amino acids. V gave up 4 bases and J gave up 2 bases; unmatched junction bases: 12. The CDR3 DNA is TGTGCCAGCAGCGAGACCCTGCTAGCGGGGGGCCTCACAGATACGCAGTATTTT. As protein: CASSETLLAGGLTDTQYF.

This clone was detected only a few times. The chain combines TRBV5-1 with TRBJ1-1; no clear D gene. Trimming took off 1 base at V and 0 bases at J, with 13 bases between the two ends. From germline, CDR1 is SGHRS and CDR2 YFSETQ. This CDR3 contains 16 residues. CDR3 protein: CASSLLGAVLNTEAFF. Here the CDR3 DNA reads TGCGCCAGCAGCTTGCTGGGAGCAGTTCTGAACACTGAAGCTTTCTTT.

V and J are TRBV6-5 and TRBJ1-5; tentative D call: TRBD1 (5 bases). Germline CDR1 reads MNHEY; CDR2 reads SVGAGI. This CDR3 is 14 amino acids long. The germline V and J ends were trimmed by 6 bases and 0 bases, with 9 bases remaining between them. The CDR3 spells CASSAGNSNQPQHF. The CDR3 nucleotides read TGTGCCAGCAGCGCAGGGAATAGCAATCAGCCCCAGCATTTT.

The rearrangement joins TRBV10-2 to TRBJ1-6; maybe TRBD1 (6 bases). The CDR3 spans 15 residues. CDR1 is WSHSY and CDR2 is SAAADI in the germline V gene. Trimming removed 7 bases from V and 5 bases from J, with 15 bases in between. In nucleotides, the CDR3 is TGCGCCAGCACCTATCAGGGGCCCAATAATTCACCCCTCCACTTT. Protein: CASTYQGPNNSPLHF.

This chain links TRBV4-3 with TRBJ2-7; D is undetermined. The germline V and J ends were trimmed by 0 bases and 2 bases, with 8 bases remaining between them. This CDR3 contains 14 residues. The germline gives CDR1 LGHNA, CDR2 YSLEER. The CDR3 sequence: CASSQDLGAYEQYF. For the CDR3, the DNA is TGCGCCAGCAGCCAAGATCTCGGAGCCTACGAGCAGTACTTC.

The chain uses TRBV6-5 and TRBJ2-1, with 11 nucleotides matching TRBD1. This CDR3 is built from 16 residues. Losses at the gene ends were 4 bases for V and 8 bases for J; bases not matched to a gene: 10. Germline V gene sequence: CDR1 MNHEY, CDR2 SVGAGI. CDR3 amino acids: CASSSPRTGGGDEQFF. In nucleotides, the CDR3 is TGTGCCAGCAGTTCCCCCCGGACAGGGGGCGGCGATGAGCAGTTCTTC.

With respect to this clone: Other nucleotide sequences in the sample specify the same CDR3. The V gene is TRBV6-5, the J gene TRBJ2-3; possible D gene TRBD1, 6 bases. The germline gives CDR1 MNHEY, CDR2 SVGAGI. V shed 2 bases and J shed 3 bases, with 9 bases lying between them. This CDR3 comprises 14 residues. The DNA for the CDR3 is TGTGCCAGCAGTTACGGGGGCCGGACAGATACGCAGTATTTT. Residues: CASSYGGRTDTQYF.

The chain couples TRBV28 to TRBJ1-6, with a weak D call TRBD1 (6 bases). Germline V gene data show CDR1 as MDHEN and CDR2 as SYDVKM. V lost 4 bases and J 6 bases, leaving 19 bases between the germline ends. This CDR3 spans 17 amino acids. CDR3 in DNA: TGTGCCAGCAGTTCTGGACAGTCCAGATCCGGTAATTCACCCCTCCACTTT. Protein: CASSSGQSRSGNSPLHF.

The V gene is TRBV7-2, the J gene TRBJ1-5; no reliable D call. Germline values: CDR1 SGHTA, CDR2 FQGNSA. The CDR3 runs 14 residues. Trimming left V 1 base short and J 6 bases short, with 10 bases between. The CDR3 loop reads CASSLEHRTQPQHF. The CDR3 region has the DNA TGTGCCAGCAGCTTAGAGCACAGAACTCAGCCCCAGCATTTT.

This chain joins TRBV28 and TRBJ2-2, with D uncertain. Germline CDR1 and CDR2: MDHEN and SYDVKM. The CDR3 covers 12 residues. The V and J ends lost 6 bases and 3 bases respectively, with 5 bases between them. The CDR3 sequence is CASRSDTGELFF. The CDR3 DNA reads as TGTGCCAGCAGATCGGACACCGGGGAGCTGTTTTTT.

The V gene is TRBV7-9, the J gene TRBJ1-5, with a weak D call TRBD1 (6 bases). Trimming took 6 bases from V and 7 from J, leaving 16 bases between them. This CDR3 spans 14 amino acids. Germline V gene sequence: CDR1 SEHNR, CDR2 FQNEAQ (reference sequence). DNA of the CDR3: TGTGCCAGCAGTTCCCGCACAGGGAGCCAGCCCCAGCATTTT. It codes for CASSSRTGSQPQHF.

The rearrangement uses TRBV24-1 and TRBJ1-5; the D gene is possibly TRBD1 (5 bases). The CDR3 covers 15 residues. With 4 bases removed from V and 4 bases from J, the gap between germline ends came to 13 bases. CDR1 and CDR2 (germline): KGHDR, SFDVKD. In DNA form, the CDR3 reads TGTGCCACCAGTGACCGTAGACAGAGTAATCAGCCCCAGCATTTT. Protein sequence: CATSDRRQSNQPQHF.

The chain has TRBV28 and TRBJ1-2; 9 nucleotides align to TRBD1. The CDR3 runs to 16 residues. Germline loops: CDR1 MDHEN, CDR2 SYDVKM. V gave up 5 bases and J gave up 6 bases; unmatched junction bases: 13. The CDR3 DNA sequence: TGTGCCAGCAGTCCATACGCCGGGACAGGGAATCATGGCTACACCTTC. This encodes CASSPYAGTGNHGYTF.

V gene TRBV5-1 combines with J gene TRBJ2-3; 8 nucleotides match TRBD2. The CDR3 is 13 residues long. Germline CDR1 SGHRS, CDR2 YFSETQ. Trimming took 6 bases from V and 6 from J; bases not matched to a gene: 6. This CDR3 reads CASKSGGGDTQYF. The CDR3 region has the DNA TGCGCCAGCAAGAGCGGGGGTGGGGATACGCAGTATTTT.